One sample yielded the 3 T cell receptor beta chains listed below, sequenced in a study of blood T cell repertoires in COVID-19. Data came from immunoSEQ multiplex PCR; TCRdb stores just in-frame clones and leaves some out. The data hold over 200,000 clones, with around 82% observed a single time. The sequenced sample consisted of peripheral blood. These receptor sequences come from a woman between 50 and 59 years old with acute or convalescent COVID-19.

About this clone itself: This sample includes further DNA sequences coding for the same CDR3. This chain links TRBV28 with TRBJ2-7, with 10 bases fitting TRBD2. CDR1 and CDR2 from the germline V gene are MDHEN and SYDVKM. The CDR3 is 15 amino acids. V trimming: 6 bases; J trimming: 3 bases; junction bases outside the gene matches: 8. CDR3 DNA sequence: TGTGCCAGCAGCCCATTAGCGGGGGGCTACTACGAGCAGTACTTC. The encoded protein is CASSPLAGGYYEQYF.

This chain uses TRBV5-1 with TRBJ1-2, with 7 bases aligning to TRBD1. Germline V gene lookup returns CDR1 SGHRS and CDR2 YFSETQ. The trim removed 4 bases at V and 5 bases at J, leaving 2 bases unmatched. The CDR3 runs to 12 residues. As DNA, the CDR3 is TGCGCCAGCAGCAGGGACAGTTATGGCTACACCTTC. This gives the protein CASSRDSYGYTF. The complete variable domain, with remaining parts taken from reference TRBV5-1 and TRBJ1-2, reads KAGVTQTPRYLIKTRGQQVTLSCSPISGHRSVSWYQQTPGQGLQFLFEYFSETQRNKGNFPGRFSGRQFSNSRSEMNVSTLELGDSALYLCASSRDSYGYTFGSGTRLTVV.

The CDR3 DNA sequence: TGTGCCAGCAGCAAATCATCGGCGGGAGGGCCCTACAATGAGCAGTTCTTC. This codes for CASSKSSAGGPYNEQFF. The J gene is TRBJ2-1, the V gene TRBV7-3, with 9 bases aligning to TRBD2. CDR1 SGHTA and CDR2 FQGTGA come from the germline V gene. CDR3 length equals 17 residues. V shed 5 bases, J shed 2 bases, and the junction held 10 bases outside the gene matches. The full variable domain, its missing parts supplied by reference TRBV7-3 and TRBJ2-1, is GAGVSQTPSNKVTEKGKYVELRCDPISGHTALYWYRQSLGQGPEFLIYFQGTGAADDSGLPNDRFFAVRPEGSVSTLKIQRTERGDSAVYLCASSKSSAGGPYNEQFFGPGTRLTVL.